The clone carrying this TCR beta chain was recorded a few times. The data derive from a study of T cells in Graves' hyperthyroidism and ophthalmopathy. V dropped 4 bases and J dropped 8 bases, with 20 bases sitting between them. Germline CDR1 is MGHRA and CDR2 is YSYEKL. The CDR3 loop spans 15 amino acids. The TCR beta CDR3 regions underwent amplification using RNA transcripts as the source. HTBI primers drove first-round RT-PCR of the TCR CDR3. TCRdb re-called the multiplex PCR reads through MiXCR, storing one row per CDR3 protein. This table holds a few hundred thousand distinct CDR3 sequences, 13% to 15% found once.

The rearrangement joins TRBV4-1 to TRBJ1-1; D may be TRBD1 (6 bases). This TCR was recovered from a woman between 40 and 50 years old with Graves' hyperthyroidism that later progressed to Graves' ophthalmopathy. Sequencing input: blood. CDR3 DNA: TGCGCCAGCAGCCCTCTCGCCGGACAGAGAATAGAAGCTTTCTTT. Its protein is CASSPLAGQRIEAFF.